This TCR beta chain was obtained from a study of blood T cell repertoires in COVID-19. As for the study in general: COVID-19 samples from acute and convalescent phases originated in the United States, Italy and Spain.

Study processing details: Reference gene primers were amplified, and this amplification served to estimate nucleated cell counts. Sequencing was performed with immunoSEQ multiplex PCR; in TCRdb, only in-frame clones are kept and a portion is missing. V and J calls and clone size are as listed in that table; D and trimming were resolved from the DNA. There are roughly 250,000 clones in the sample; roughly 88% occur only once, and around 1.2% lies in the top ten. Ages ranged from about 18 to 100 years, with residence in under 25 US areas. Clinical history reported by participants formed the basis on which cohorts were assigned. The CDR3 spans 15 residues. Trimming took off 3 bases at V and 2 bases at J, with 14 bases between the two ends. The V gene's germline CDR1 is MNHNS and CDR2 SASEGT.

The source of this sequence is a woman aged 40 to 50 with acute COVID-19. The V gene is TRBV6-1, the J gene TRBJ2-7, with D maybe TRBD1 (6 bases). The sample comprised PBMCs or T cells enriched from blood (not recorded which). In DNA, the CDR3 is TGTGCCAGCAGTGAGTCAACGACAGGTCCCTACGAGCAGTACTTC. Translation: CASSESTTGPYEQYF.